A single sample is the source of the 24 T cell receptor beta chains below, sequenced in a study of T cell changes during pregnancy in multiple sclerosis. Here immunoSEQ multiplex PCR was the method, and the copy in TCRdb shows in-frame clones only, minus some. This sample has tens of thousands of clones, with around nine tenths found just once. The sequences come from peripheral blood, collected in the first trimester of pregnancy. The receptors originated from a female donor in good health, enrolled as a control in a pregnancy study.

This clone was seen a single time. The genes are TRBV6-4 and TRBJ2-3; no clear D. Trimming shortened V by 2 bases and J by 1 base, and 10 bases separated the two germline ends. Germline loops: CDR1 MRHNA, CDR2 SNTAGT. The CDR3 runs to 15 residues. CDR3 sequence: CASSDGRVGTDTQYF. The DNA for the CDR3 is TGTGCCAGCAGTGACGGTCGGGTGGGCACAGATACGCAGTATTTT.

The chain links TRBV28 to TRBJ1-5; D is possibly TRBD1 (6 bases). From germline, CDR1 is MDHEN and CDR2 SYDVKM. The CDR3 covers 14 residues. Between the trimmed V and J ends, which lost 5 bases and 6 bases, there was a span of 14 bases. The CDR3 loop reads CASSTTGIGQPQHF. The CDR3 DNA is TGTGCCAGCAGTACGACAGGCATTGGTCAGCCCCAGCATTTT.

The chain joins TRBV5-6 to TRBJ2-5; D not certain. Germline assignment: CDR1 SGHDT and CDR2 YYEEEE. There are 14 residues in the CDR3. Trimming removed 4 bases from V and 2 bases from J, with 12 bases in between. In DNA form, the CDR3 reads TGTGCCAGCAGCGGAGTGAGATGGCAAGAGACCCAGTACTTC. Its translation: CASSGVRWQETQYF.

V and J are TRBV27 and TRBJ2-7, with D possibly TRBD2 on 6 matching bases. The CDR3 is 15 residues long. V was pared by 3 bases and J by 1 base, with 13 bases between. Per germline, CDR1 MNHEY and CDR2 SMNVEV (reference sequence). Here the CDR3 reads CASSFGGVKSYEQYF. As DNA, the CDR3 is TGTGCCAGCAGTTTCGGCGGGGTGAAGTCCTACGAGCAGTACTTC.

Here the CDR3 reads CASSDPDSLGVMNTEAFF. The CDR3, as DNA: TGTGCCAGCAGTGATCCAGACTCTTTAGGGGTTATGAACACTGAAGCTTTCTTT. V gene TRBV2 combines with J gene TRBJ1-1, with D possibly matching TRBD1 (5 bases). The V gene's germline CDR1 is SNHLY and CDR2 FYNNEI. The ends were cut back, 3 bases at V and 0 bases at J, with 20 bases in the middle. The CDR3 is made up of 18 amino acids.

The J gene is TRBJ2-2, the V gene TRBV28; 7 bases are shared with TRBD2. CDR1 and CDR2 from the germline V gene are MDHEN and SYDVKM. The CDR3 is made up of 15 amino acids. The V gene end was trimmed by 2 bases and the J gene end by 4 bases; junction bases not matched to a gene: 4. The CDR3: CASSLGGGPTGELFF. DNA of the CDR3: TGTGCCAGCAGTTTAGGGGGGGGTCCCACCGGGGAGCTGTTTTTT.

The V gene is TRBV19, the J gene TRBJ2-1, with D hard to call. The CDR3 sequence is 16 residues long. V was pared by 6 bases and J by 1 base, with 16 bases between. The V gene's germline CDR1 is LNHDA and CDR2 SQIVND (reference sequence). CDR3 nucleotide sequence: TGTGCCAGTAGCCTAAACACGGAGATGTCCTACAATGAGCAGTTCTTC. Encoded protein: CASSLNTEMSYNEQFF.

The chain couples TRBV2 to TRBJ2-1, with D uncertain. Trimming took off 3 bases at V and 6 bases at J, with 9 bases between the two ends. The CDR3 is 13 amino acids. Germline V gene data show CDR1 as SNHLY and CDR2 as FYNNEI. The CDR3 sequence: CASSESGSNEQFF. The CDR3 region has the DNA TGTGCCAGCAGTGAGTCTGGCAGCAATGAGCAGTTCTTC.

The rearrangement joins TRBV27 to TRBJ2-5; the D gene is possibly TRBD1 (6 bases). The CDR3 is 14 residues long. V gave up 2 bases and J gave up 4 bases, with 11 bases separating them. Germline CDR1 is MNHEY and CDR2 is SMNVEV (reference sequence). This chain's CDR3 is CASSLGGAGETQYF. DNA of the CDR3: TGTGCCAGCAGTTTAGGGGGCGCAGGAGAGACCCAGTACTTC.

The CDR3 here is CASSAFLGSGGEQFF. The CDR3 DNA follows: TGTGCCAGCAGCGCGTTTCTAGGGTCCGGAGGTGAGCAGTTCTTC. The chain combines TRBV9 with TRBJ2-1; maybe TRBD2 (5 bases). In germline, CDR1 is SGDLS, CDR2 YYNGEE. This CDR3 contains 15 residues. V lost 3 bases and J 9 bases, leaving 19 bases between the germline ends.

The rearrangement uses TRBV27 and TRBJ2-1; 9 bases are shared with TRBD1. The CDR3 totals 14 residues. CDR1 is MNHEY, CDR2 SMNVEV, per germline (reference sequence). After removal of 11 bases from V and 5 bases from J, the junction contained 10 bases not matched to a gene. This CDR3 reads CAARTGGVNNEQFF. The CDR3 DNA reads TGTGCCGCCAGAACAGGGGGCGTTAACAATGAGCAGTTCTTC.

The chain carries TRBV7-8 and TRBJ2-4; D is unclear. CDR3 size: 17 residues. Germline values: CDR1 SGHVS, CDR2 FQNEAQ. Between the trimmed V and J ends, which lost 0 bases and 0 bases, there was a span of 12 bases. Here the CDR3 DNA reads TGTGCCAGCAGCTTAGCGCGATTCGCGGTAGCCAAAAACATTCAGTACTTC. Its protein is CASSLARFAVAKNIQYF.

In DNA form, the CDR3 reads TGTGCCAGCAGCTCCACAGGTGGAAACACCATATATTTT. Translating gives CASSSTGGNTIYF. The rearrangement uses TRBV5-6 and TRBJ1-3; possibly TRBD1 for D (5 bases). Trimming left V 3 bases short and J 3 bases short, with 7 bases between. The CDR3 has 13 amino acids. Germline CDR1 and CDR2: SGHDT and YYEEEE. The whole variable domain, remainder taken from reference TRBV5-6 and TRBJ1-3, is DAGVTQSPTHLIKTRGQQVTLRCSPKSGHDTVSWYQQALGQGPQFIFQYYEEEERQRGNFPDRFSGHQFPNYSSELNVNALLLGDSALYLCASSSTGGNTIYFGEGSWLTVV.

The rearrangement joins TRBV29-1 to TRBJ1-1, with D perhaps matching TRBD1 (5 bases). V was pared by 5 bases and J by 5 bases, with 15 bases between. The CDR3 is 13 amino acids. CDR1 is SQVTM and CDR2 is ANQGSEA in the germline V gene. Here the CDR3 reads CSVRGGEGTEAFF. The CDR3 DNA follows: TGCAGCGTTCGGGGGGGGGAAGGGACTGAAGCTTTCTTT.

The chain uses TRBV28 and TRBJ2-5; perhaps TRBD2 as D (7 bases). The V gene lost 1 base and the J gene lost 1 base, with 22 bases spanning the gap. The CDR3 is 19 residues long. Germline CDR1 and CDR2: MDHEN and SYDVKM. CDR3 residues: CASSLSPPGWEGGQETQYF. CDR3 DNA sequence: TGTGCCAGCAGTTTATCCCCCCCGGGGTGGGAGGGGGGCCAAGAGACCCAGTACTTC.

V usage is TRBV28 and J usage is TRBJ2-2; 11 bases fit TRBD2. CDR3 length equals 16 residues. Germline values: CDR1 MDHEN, CDR2 SYDVKM. The ends lost 6 bases at V and 6 bases at J; junction bases unmatched: 9. The CDR3 protein is CASSPIAGGRAGELFF. The CDR3 DNA follows: TGTGCCAGCAGCCCAATAGCGGGAGGGCGGGCCGGGGAGCTGTTTTTT. Together with reference TRBV28 and TRBJ2-2, the CDR3 gives the full variable domain: DVKVTQSSRYLVKRTGEKVFLECVQDMDHENMFWYRQDPGLGLRLIYFSYDVKMKEKGDIPEGYSVSREKKERFSLILESASTNQTSMYLCASSPIAGGRAGELFFGEGSRLTVL.

V usage is TRBV5-8 and J usage is TRBJ2-4; TRBD2 matches at 8 bases. The CDR3 sequence is 14 residues long. Losses at the gene ends were 0 bases for V and 7 bases for J; bases not matched to a gene: 3. The germline V gene encodes CDR1 SGHTS and CDR2 YDEGEE. CDR3 sequence (DNA): TGTGCCAGCAGCTTGGCGGGACTAGTGAACATTCAGTACTTC. It encodes CASSLAGLVNIQYF. The whole variable domain, remainder taken from reference TRBV5-8 and TRBJ2-4, is EAGVTQSPTHLIKTRGQQATLRCSPISGHTSVYWYQQALGLGLQFLLWYDEGEERNRGNFPPRFSGRQFPNYSSELNVNALELEDSALYLCASSLAGLVNIQYFGAGTRLSVL.

The gene calls are TRBV27 and TRBJ1-2; D call uncertain. The CDR3 runs to 16 residues. In germline, CDR1 is MNHEY, CDR2 SMNVEV (reference sequence). Trimming pared 6 bases from V and 4 bases from J, leaving 21 bases between. The CDR3 protein is CASSKNALATSYGYTF. CDR3 DNA: TGTGCCAGCAGCAAAAACGCCCTCGCCACTAGCTATGGCTACACCTTC.

The V gene is TRBV6-5, the J gene TRBJ1-1; no clear D gene. Trimming pared 5 bases from V and 3 bases from J, leaving 4 bases between. CDR3 length: 11 residues. Looked up from germline, CDR1 is MNHEY and CDR2 is SVGAGI. The CDR3 loop reads CASSRYTEAFF. The CDR3 DNA reads TGTGCCAGCAGTCGGTACACTGAAGCTTTCTTT.

The genes are TRBV18 and TRBJ1-5, with D possibly matching TRBD1 (5 bases). Trimming cost V 3 bases and J 1 base, with 13 bases left between them. CDR3 length: 16 residues. Germline V gene sequence: CDR1 KGHSH, CDR2 LQKENI. In DNA form, the CDR3 reads TGTGCCAGCTCACCGGTCAGGGCCTCGAGCAATCAGCCCCAGCATTTT. It specifies CASSPVRASSNQPQHF.

The chain couples TRBV7-9 to TRBJ2-3; weak D call: TRBD2 (6 bases). CDR3 size: 14 residues. The V and J ends lost 0 bases and 3 bases respectively, with 7 bases between them. The germline gives CDR1 SEHNR, CDR2 FQNEAQ (reference sequence). CDR3 sequence: CASSLAGGTDTQYF. The CDR3 DNA reads TGTGCCAGCAGCTTAGCGGGAGGAACAGATACGCAGTATTTT.

The V and J genes are TRBV6-4 and TRBJ2-1, with TRBD1 as a possible D gene (6 bases). The V end was cut by 2 bases, the J end by 1 base, with 12 bases between. Per germline, CDR1 MRHNA and CDR2 SNTAGT. The CDR3 is made up of 16 amino acids. In DNA form, the CDR3 reads TGTGCCAGCAGTGACGGGGGCGGAAGTTCCTACAATGAGCAGTTCTTC. It specifies CASSDGGGSSYNEQFF.

This clone occurred once. The chain recombines TRBV2 with TRBJ1-1, with TRBD1 matching over 7 bases. V dropped 6 bases and J dropped 3; count of bases not matched to a gene: 10. Germline-derived CDR1 and CDR2 are SNHLY and FYNNEI. The CDR3 loop spans 15 amino acids. CDR3 in DNA: TGTGCCAGCAGGGGGCCAGGGGGAGGAGACACTGAAGCTTTCTTT. It encodes CASRGPGGGDTEAFF.

The chain is built from TRBV28 and TRBJ1-2, with 12 bases identical to TRBD1. The length of the CDR3 is 14 residues. Losses at the gene ends were 7 bases for V and 4 bases for J; bases not matched to a gene: 4. Germline-derived CDR1 and CDR2 are MDHEN and SYDVKM. CDR3 DNA sequence: TGTGCCAGCACCAAGGGACAGGGGGCCTATGGCTACACCTTC. As protein: CASTKGQGAYGYTF.